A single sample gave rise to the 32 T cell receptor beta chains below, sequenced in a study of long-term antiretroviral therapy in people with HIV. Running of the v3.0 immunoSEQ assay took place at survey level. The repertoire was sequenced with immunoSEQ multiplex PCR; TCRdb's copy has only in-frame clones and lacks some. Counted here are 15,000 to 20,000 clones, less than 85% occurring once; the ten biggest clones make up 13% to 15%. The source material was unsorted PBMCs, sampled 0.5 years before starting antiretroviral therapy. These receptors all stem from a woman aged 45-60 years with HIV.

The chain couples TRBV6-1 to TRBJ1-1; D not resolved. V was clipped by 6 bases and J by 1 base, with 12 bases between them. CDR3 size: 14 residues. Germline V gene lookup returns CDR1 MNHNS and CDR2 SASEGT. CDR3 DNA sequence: TGTGCCAGCAGCAAAGGGCCGGAGAACACTGAAGCTTTCTTT. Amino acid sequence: CASSKGPENTEAFF.

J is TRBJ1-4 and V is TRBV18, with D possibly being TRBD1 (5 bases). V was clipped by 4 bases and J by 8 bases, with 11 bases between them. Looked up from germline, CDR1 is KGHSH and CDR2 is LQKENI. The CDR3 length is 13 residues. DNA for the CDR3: TGTGCCAGCTCACGTGGGGGAGGAGAAAAACTGTTTTTT. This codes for CASSRGGGEKLFF.

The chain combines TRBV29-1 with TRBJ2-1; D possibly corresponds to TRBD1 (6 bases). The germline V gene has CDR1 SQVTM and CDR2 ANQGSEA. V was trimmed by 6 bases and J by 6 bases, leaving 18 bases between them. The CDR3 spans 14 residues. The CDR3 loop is CSVIPRGRGNEQFF. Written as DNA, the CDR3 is TGCAGCGTGATTCCCAGGGGTCGAGGCAATGAGCAGTTCTTC.

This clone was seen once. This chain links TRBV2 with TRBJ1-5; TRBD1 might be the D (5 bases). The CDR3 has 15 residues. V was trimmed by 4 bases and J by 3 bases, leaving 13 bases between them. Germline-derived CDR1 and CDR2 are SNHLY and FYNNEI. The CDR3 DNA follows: TGTGCCAGCAGTGGGTCCAGGGAAATCAATCAGCCCCAGCATTTT. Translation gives CASSGSREINQPQHF. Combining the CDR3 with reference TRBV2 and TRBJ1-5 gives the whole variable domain EPEVTQTPSHQVTQMGQEVILRCVPISNHLYFYWYRQILGQKVEFLVSFYNNEISEKSEIFDDQFSVERPDGSNFTLKIRSTKLEDSAMYFCASSGSREINQPQHFGDGTRLSIL.

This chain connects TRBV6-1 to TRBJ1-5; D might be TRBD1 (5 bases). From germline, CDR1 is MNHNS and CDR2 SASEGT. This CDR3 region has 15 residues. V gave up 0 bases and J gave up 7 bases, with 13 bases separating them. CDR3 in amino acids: CASSEARVGRQPQHF. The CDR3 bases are TGTGCCAGCAGTGAAGCCAGGGTTGGTCGACAGCCCCAGCATTTT.

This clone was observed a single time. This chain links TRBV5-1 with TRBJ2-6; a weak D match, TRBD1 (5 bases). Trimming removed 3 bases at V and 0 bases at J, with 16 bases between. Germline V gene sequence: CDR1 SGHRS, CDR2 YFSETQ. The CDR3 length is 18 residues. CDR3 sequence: CASSYTGTLSSGANVLTF. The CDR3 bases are TGCGCCAGCAGCTATACAGGCACACTCAGCTCTGGGGCCAACGTCCTGACTTTC.

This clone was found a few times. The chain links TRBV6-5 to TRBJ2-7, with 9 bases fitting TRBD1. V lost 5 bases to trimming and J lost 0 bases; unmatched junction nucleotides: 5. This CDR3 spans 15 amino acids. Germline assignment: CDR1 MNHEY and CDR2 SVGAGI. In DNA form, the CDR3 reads TGTGCCAGCAGTCGAGGGACAGGGAGCTCCTACGAGCAGTACTTC. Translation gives CASSRGTGSSYEQYF.

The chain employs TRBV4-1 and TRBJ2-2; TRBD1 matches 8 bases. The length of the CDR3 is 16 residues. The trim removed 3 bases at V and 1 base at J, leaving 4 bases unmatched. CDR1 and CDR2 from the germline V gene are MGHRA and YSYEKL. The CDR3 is CASSQGTGQNTGELFF. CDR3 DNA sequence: TGCGCCAGCAGCCAGGGGACAGGCCAGAACACCGGGGAGCTGTTTTTT.

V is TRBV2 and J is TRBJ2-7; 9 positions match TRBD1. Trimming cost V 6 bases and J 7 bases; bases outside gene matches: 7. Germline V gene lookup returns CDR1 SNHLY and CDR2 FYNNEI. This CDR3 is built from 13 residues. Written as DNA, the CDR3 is TGTGCCAGCAGCAAAGAACAGGGGGCAGAGCAGTACGTC. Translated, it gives CASSKEQGAEQYV.

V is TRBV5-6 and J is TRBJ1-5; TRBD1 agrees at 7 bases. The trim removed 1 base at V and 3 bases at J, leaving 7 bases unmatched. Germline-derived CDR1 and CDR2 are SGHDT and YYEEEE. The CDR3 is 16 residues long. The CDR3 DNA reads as TGTGCCAGCAGCTTGCAGGGCAGGGGGGTCAATCAGCCCCAGCATTTT. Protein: CASSLQGRGVNQPQHF.

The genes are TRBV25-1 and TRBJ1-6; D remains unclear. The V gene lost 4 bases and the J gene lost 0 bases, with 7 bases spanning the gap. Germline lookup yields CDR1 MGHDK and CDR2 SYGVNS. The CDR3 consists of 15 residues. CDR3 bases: TGTGCCAGCAGTGGCCCTAGCTCCTATAATTCACCCCTCCACTTT. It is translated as CASSGPSSYNSPLHF.

The CDR3 loop is CASSISAGPARETQYF. The CDR3 bases are TGTGCCAGCAGCATCTCAGCGGGGCCTGCCCGCGAGACCCAGTACTTC. The V and J genes are TRBV9 and TRBJ2-5; 7 bases map to TRBD2. CDR1 is SGDLS and CDR2 is YYNGEE in the germline V gene. V trimming: 4 bases; J trimming: 5 bases; junction bases outside the gene matches: 14. CDR3 size: 16 residues. Together with reference TRBV9 and TRBJ2-5, the CDR3 gives the full variable domain: DSGVTQTPKHLITATGQRVTLRCSPRSGDLSVYWYQQSLDQGLQFLIQYYNGEERAKGNILERFSAQQFPDLHSELNLSSLELGDSALYFCASSISAGPARETQYFGPGTRLLVL.

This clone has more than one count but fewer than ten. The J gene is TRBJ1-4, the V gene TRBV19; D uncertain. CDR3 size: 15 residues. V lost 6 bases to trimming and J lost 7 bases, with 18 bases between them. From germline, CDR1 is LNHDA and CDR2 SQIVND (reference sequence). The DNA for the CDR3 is TGTGCCAGTAGCGTGAAGACCCTTCAAGGTGAAAAACTGTTTTTT. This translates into CASSVKTLQGEKLFF.

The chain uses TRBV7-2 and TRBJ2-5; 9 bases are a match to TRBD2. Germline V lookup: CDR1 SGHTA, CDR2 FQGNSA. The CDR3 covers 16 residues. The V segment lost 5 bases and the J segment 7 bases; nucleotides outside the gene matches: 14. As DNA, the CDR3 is TGTGCCAGCAGCGGGGAGGGCGGGGGGGCGAAGGTGACCCAGTACTTC. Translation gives CASSGEGGGAKVTQYF.

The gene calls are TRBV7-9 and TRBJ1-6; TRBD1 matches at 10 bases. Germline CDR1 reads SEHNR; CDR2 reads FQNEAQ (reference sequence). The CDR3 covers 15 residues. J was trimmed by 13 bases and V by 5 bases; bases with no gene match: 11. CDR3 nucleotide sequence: TGTGCCAGCAGCCAGAACCGAGGGACAGGGGAGCCCCTCCACTTT. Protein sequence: CASSQNRGTGEPLHF.

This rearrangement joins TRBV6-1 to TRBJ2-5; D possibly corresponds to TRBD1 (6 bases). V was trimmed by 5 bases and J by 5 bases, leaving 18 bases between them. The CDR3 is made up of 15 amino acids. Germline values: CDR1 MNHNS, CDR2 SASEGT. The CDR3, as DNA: TGTGCCAGCAGTTGGCGGGTGGGGGCTCAGGAGACCCAGTACTTC. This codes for CASSWRVGAQETQYF.

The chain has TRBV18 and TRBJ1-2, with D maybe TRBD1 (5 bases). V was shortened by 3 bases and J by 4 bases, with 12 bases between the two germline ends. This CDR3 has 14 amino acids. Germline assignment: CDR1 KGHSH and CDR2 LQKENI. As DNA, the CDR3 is TGTGCCAGCTCACCCGGGGACGGAGCCTATGGCTACACCTTC. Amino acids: CASSPGDGAYGYTF.

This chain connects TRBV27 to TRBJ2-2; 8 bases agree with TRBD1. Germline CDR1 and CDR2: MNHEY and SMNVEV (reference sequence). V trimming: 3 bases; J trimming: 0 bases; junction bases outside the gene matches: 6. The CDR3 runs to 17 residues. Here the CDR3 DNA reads TGTGCCAGCAGTTTTACGACAGGGGTGACGAACACCGGGGAGCTGTTTTTT. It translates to CASSFTTGVTNTGELFF.

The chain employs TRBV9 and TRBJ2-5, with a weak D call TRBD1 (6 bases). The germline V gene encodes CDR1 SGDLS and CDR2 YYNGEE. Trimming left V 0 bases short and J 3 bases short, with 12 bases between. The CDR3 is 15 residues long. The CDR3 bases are TGTGCCAGCAGCGTAGTGAAGGGGGAGAAAGAGACCCAGTACTTC. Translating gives CASSVVKGEKETQYF.

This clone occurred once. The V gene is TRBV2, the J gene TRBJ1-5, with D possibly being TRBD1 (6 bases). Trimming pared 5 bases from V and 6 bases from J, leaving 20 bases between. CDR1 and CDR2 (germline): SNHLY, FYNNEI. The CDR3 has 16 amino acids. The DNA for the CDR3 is TGTGCCAGCAGTCCCAGGGGTAGGGGGAAAGGTCAGCCCCAGCATTTT. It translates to CASSPRGRGKGQPQHF.

CDR3 in DNA: TGTGCCAGCAGCGTCCCATTAGCGAGCACAGATACGCAGTATTTT. It specifies CASSVPLASTDTQYF. The chain links TRBV5-6 to TRBJ2-3, with D perhaps TRBD2 (5 bases). The CDR3 is made up of 15 amino acids. Between the trimmed V and J ends, which lost 4 bases and 0 bases, there was a span of 12 bases. The germline gives CDR1 SGHDT, CDR2 YYEEEE.

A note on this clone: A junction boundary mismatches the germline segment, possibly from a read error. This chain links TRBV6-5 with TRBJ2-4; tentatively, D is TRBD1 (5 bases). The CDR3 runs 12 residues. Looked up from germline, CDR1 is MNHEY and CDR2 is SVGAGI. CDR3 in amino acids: CASFNQGSPLNF. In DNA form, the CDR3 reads TGTGCCAGCTTTAACCAGGGCAGCCCTTTAAACTTC.

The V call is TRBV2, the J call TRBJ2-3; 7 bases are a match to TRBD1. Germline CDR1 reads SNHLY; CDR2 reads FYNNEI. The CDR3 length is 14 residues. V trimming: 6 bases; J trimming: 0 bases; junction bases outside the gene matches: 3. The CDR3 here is CASSAQGSTDTQYF. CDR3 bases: TGTGCCAGCAGCGCACAGGGGAGCACAGATACGCAGTATTTT.

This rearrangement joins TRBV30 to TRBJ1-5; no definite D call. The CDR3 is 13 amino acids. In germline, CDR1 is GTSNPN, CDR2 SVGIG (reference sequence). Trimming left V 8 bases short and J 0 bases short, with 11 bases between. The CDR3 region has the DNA TGTGCCAGCAGCTTAGATAGCAATCAGCCCCAGCATTTT. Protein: CASSLDSNQPQHF.

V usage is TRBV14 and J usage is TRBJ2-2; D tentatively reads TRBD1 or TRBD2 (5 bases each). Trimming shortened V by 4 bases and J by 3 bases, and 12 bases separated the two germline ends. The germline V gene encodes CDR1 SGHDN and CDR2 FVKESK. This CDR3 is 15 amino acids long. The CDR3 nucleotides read TGTGCCAGCAGCCGGGGACGGATCTACACCGGGGAGCTGTTTTTT. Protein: CASSRGRIYTGELFF.

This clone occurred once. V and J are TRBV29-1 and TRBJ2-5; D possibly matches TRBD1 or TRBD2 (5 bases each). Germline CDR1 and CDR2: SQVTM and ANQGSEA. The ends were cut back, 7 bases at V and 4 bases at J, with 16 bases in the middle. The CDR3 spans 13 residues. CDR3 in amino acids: CSGRESPGETQYF. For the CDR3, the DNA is TGCAGCGGCAGGGAGTCTCCGGGAGAGACCCAGTACTTC.

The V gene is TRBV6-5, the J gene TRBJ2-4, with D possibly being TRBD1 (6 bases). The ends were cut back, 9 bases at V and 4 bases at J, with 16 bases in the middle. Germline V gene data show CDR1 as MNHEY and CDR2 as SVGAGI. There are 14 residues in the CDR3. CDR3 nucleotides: TGTGCCAGTACCTCCGGGACAACGAAAAACATTCAGTACTTC. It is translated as CASTSGTTKNIQYF.

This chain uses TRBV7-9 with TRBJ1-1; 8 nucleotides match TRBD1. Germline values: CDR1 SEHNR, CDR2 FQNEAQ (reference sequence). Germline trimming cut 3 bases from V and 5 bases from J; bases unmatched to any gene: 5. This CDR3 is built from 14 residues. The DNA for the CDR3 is TGTGCCAGCAGCTTCTCCAGGGGGCTTACTGAAGCTTTCTTT. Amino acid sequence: CASSFSRGLTEAFF.

CDR3 loop: CASSFDRGGGGYTF. The CDR3 region has the DNA TGTGCCAGCAGCTTCGACAGGGGCGGAGGGGGCTACACCTTC. V usage is TRBV7-9 and J usage is TRBJ1-2, with 8 positions matching TRBD1. The V gene's germline CDR1 is SEHNR and CDR2 FQNEAQ (reference sequence). This CDR3 has 14 residues. The V gene end was trimmed by 3 bases and the J gene end by 8 bases; junction bases not matched to a gene: 8.

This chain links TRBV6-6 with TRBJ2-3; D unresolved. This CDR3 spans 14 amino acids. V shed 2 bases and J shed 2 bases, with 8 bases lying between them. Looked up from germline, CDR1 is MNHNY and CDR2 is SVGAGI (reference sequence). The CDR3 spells CASSYGQTTDTQYF. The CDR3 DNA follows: TGTGCCAGCAGTTACGGCCAGACCACAGATACGCAGTATTTT.

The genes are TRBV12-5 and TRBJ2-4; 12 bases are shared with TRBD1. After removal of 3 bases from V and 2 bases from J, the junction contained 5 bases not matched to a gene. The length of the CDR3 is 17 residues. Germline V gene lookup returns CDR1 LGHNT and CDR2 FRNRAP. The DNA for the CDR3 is TGTGCTAGTGGTTTAGGGACAGGGGGCCCTACCAAAAACATTCAGTACTTC. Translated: CASGLGTGGPTKNIQYF. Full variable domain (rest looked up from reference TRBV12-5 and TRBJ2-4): DARVTQTPRHKVTEMGQEVTMRCQPILGHNTVFWYRQTMMQGLELLAYFRNRAPLDDSGMPKDRFSAEMPDATLATLKIQPSEPRDSAVYFCASGLGTGGPTKNIQYFGAGTRLSVL.

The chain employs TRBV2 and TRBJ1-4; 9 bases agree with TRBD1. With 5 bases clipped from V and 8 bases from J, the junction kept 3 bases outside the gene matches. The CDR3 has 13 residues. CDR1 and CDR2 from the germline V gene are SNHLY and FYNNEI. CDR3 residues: CASSWDRVEKLFF. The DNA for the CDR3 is TGTGCCAGCAGTTGGGACAGGGTCGAAAAACTGTTTTTT.